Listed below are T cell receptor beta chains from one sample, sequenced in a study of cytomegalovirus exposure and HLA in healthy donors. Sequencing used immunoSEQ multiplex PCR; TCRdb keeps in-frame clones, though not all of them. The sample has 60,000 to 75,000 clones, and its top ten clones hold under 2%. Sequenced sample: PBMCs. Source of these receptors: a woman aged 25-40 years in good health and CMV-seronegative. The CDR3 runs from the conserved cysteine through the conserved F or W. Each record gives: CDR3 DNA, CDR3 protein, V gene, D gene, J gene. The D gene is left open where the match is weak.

CDR3nt: TGTGCCAGCAGCCACAGGGAAATGGTCTACGAGCAGTACTTC
CDR3aa: CASSHREMVYEQYF
v_gene: TRBV7-6
d_gene: NA
j_gene: TRBJ2-7

CDR3nt: TGTGCCAGCTCACCACCAACGGGGAGCGGCTACACCTTC
CDR3aa: CASSPPTGSGYTF
v_gene: TRBV18
d_gene: NA
j_gene: TRBJ1-2

CDR3nt: TGTGCGAGTGGAAGGAGAGAGACCCAGTACTTC
CDR3aa: CASGRRETQYF
v_gene: TRBV9
d_gene: NA
j_gene: TRBJ2-5

CDR3nt: TGTGCCAGCAGTGCAAGGGACACCTACAGCACTGAGCAGTTCTTC
CDR3aa: CASSARDTYSTEQFF
v_gene: TRBV6-1
d_gene: NA
j_gene: TRBJ2-1

CDR3nt: TGTGCCAGCTCCCCGGGACTAACGGAAGATACGCAGTATTTT
CDR3aa: CASSPGLTEDTQYF
v_gene: TRBV18
d_gene: TRBD2
j_gene: TRBJ2-3

CDR3nt: TGCGCCAGCAGCCCGGAGGGCGCCGGGAGGGGTCAGCCCCAGCATTTT
CDR3aa: CASSPEGAGRGQPQHF
v_gene: TRBV5-1
d_gene: NA
j_gene: TRBJ1-5

CDR3nt: TGTGCCGGGACCGCTCCAGGGGGGCCATTCTCTGGAAACACCATATATTTT
CDR3aa: CAGTAPGGPFSGNTIYF
v_gene: TRBV30
d_gene: TRBD1
j_gene: TRBJ1-3

CDR3nt: TGTGCCAGCAGTTACACGGGGGGGTACTCTGGAAACACCATATATTTT
CDR3aa: CASSYTGGYSGNTIYF
v_gene: TRBV6-5
d_gene: NA
j_gene: TRBJ1-3

CDR3nt: TGTGCCAGCACCGAAGGGGGGGCCTCCTACGAGCAGTACTTC
CDR3aa: CASTEGGASYEQYF
v_gene: TRBV28
d_gene: NA
j_gene: TRBJ2-7

CDR3nt: TGTGCCAGTAGTATGGCGGTAGAAAGCTACGAGCAGTACTTC
CDR3aa: CASSMAVESYEQYF
v_gene: TRBV19
d_gene: NA
j_gene: TRBJ2-7

CDR3nt: TGTGCCAGCAGCGAGGGAGGGGATCAGCCCCAGCATTTT
CDR3aa: CASSEGGDQPQHF
v_gene: TRBV5-6
d_gene: NA
j_gene: TRBJ1-5

CDR3nt: TGTGCCAGCAGCCGACGACTAGCGGGAGAATACGAGCAGTACTTC
CDR3aa: CASSRRLAGEYEQYF
v_gene: TRBV5-4
d_gene: TRBD2
j_gene: TRBJ2-7

CDR3nt: TGTGCCAGCAGCTTTGGGGGGGCGCGGAGCAATCAGCCCCAGCATTTT
CDR3aa: CASSFGGARSNQPQHF
v_gene: TRBV7-9
d_gene: NA
j_gene: TRBJ1-5

CDR3nt: TGTGCCAGCAGTGATGTGGAGGGGCCGGTATCCTATGGCTACACCTTC
CDR3aa: CASSDVEGPVSYGYTF
v_gene: TRBV6-1
d_gene: NA
j_gene: TRBJ1-2

CDR3nt: TGTGCCAGTAGGGGGGACAGTGGGAATGAAAAACTGTTTTTT
CDR3aa: CASRGDSGNEKLFF
v_gene: TRBV19
d_gene: TRBD1
j_gene: TRBJ1-4

CDR3nt: TGCGCCAGCAGCCTTCCCGGAGAAAACCCCGACCCTACGCAGTATTTT
CDR3aa: CASSLPGENPDPTQYF
v_gene: TRBV4-3
d_gene: NA
j_gene: TRBJ2-3

CDR3nt: TGTGCCAGTAGTATCATCAGGGGCGCAGTTGAAAAACTGTTTTTT
CDR3aa: CASSIIRGAVEKLFF
v_gene: TRBV19
d_gene: NA
j_gene: TRBJ1-4

CDR3nt: TGTGCCTGGAGTGCGTGGGACAGGGGGATAGAGAACCAGTACTTC
CDR3aa: CAWSAWDRGIENQYF
v_gene: TRBV30
d_gene: TRBD1
j_gene: TRBJ2-5

CDR3nt: TGTGCCAGCAGCGTAGGGGGGCGCACAGATACGCAGTATTTT
CDR3aa: CASSVGGRTDTQYF
v_gene: TRBV9
d_gene: NA
j_gene: TRBJ2-3

CDR3nt: TGTGCCAGCAGCCTTGGACTAGCGGGAATGTACGAGCAGTACTTC
CDR3aa: CASSLGLAGMYEQYF
v_gene: TRBV5-6
d_gene: TRBD2
j_gene: TRBJ2-7

CDR3nt: TGCAGCGTTGAACCGCGGTGGGGCGGCTACACCTTC
CDR3aa: CSVEPRWGGYTF
v_gene: TRBV29-1
d_gene: NA
j_gene: TRBJ1-2

CDR3nt: TGTGCCTGGTCGGCGGGAGCAAGCGGAGATACGCAGTATTTT
CDR3aa: CAWSAGASGDTQYF
v_gene: TRBV30
d_gene: TRBD2
j_gene: TRBJ2-3

CDR3nt: TGTGCCAGTAGTGCGGGACAGAAGAATTCACCCCTCCACTTT
CDR3aa: CASSAGQKNSPLHF
v_gene: TRBV19
d_gene: TRBD1
j_gene: TRBJ1-6